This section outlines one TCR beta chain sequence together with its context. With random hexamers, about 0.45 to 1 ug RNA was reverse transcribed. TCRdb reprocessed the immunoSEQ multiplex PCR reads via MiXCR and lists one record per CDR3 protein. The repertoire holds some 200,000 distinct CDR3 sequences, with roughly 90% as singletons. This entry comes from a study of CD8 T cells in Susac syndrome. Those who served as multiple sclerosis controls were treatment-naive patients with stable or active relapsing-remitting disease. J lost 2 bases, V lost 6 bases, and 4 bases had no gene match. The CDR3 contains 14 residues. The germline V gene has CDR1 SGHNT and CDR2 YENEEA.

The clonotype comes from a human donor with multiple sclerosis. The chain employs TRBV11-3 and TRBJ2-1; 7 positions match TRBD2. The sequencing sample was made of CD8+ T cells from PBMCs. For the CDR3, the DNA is TGTGCCAGCAGTCGTGGGGGGGCCTACAATGAGCAGTTCTTC. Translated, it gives CASSRGGAYNEQFF.